In its sample, the clone carrying this T cell receptor (beta chain) is medium-sized. Its target is not known. Carried by each TCR cDNA molecule was a unique molecular identifier. TCRdb re-analysed the 5' RACE reads in MiXCR, keeping a single row per CDR3 protein. In the table there are tens of thousands of distinct CDR3 sequences, about a fifth of which are singletons. The data stem from a study of spatial heterogeneity in lung cancer. The wider study: Each unique TCR and UMI combination was seen more than ten times on average in raw reads. General observations from the study: Ubiquitous expanded tumor TCRs appeared in blood more at resection than follow-up.

CDR3 length equals 15 residues. Germline-derived CDR1 and CDR2 are SGHVS and FNYEAQ. Trimming removed 1 base from V and 2 bases from J, with 12 bases in between. As for time point: sample taken at primary tumor resection. Unsorted tumor, nontumor lung tissue or cryopreserved PBMC supplied the whole RNA. There were 72 donors, all of them untreated patients with early-stage non-small cell lung cancer. The genes are TRBV7-6 and TRBJ2-7, with D tentatively TRBD1 (5 bases). Sequenced here: PBMCs, sampled at surgery. The clonotype comes from a male donor with early-stage non-small cell lung cancer. CDR3 nucleotides: TGTGCCAGCAGCTTAGGGCAGGGATTCACCTACGAGCAGTACTTC. Protein: CASSLGQGFTYEQYF.